Below are 25 T cell receptor beta chains sequenced from a single sample in a study of blood T cell repertoires in COVID-19. The method was immunoSEQ multiplex PCR; TCRdb's version includes in-frame clones alone and lacks a portion of them. The table lists 100,000 or so clones, about 80% of them singletons, with around 10% in the top ten. The sequenced sample consisted of peripheral blood. These receptors originate from a woman in her sixties or seventies with acute or convalescent COVID-19.

This chain links TRBV12-5 with TRBJ2-2; D remains unclear. V was cut by 7 bases and J by 5 bases, with 5 bases left in between. This CDR3 comprises 11 residues. The V gene's germline CDR1 is LGHNT and CDR2 FRNRAP. CDR3 DNA: TGTGCTAGTGCCATTACCGGGGAGCTGTTTTTT. This codes for CASAITGELFF.

The V call is TRBV2, the J call TRBJ1-6; 9 nucleotides match TRBD1. V lost 4 bases to trimming and J lost 7 bases; unmatched junction nucleotides: 2. This CDR3 is built from 14 residues. Germline CDR1 reads SNHLY; CDR2 reads FYNNEI. Here the CDR3 reads CASSGDRANSPLHF. DNA of the CDR3: TGTGCCAGCAGTGGGGACAGGGCAAATTCACCCCTCCACTTT.

V gene TRBV5-4 combines with J gene TRBJ1-2, with a tentative D call TRBD1 (5 bases). Germline V gene data show CDR1 as SGHNT and CDR2 as YYREEE (reference sequence). The CDR3 covers 13 residues. Trimming stripped 0 bases from V and 8 bases from J, with 11 bases between. This CDR3 is CASSLAAKGGYTF. The CDR3, as DNA: TGTGCCAGCAGCTTGGCCGCCAAGGGGGGCTACACCTTC.

The chain has TRBV19 and TRBJ2-7; possible D gene TRBD1, 6 bases. The CDR3 is 14 amino acids. Germline V gene sequence: CDR1 LNHDA, CDR2 SQIVND (reference sequence). Trimming left V 4 bases short and J 3 bases short, with 13 bases between. The CDR3 DNA reads as TGTGCCAGTAGTACGAGAGACAGGAACTACGAGCAGTACTTC. It yields the protein CASSTRDRNYEQYF.

This clone was observed many times. This sequence joins TRBV18 and TRBJ2-2; the D gene is possibly TRBD1 (5 bases). V lost 1 base and J lost 2, with 8 bases in between. The CDR3 totals 15 residues. Germline CDR1 and CDR2: KGHSH and LQKENI. The CDR3 region has the DNA TGTGCCAGCTCACCACAGGGGTATAACACCGGGGAGCTGTTTTTT. The encoded protein is CASSPQGYNTGELFF.

In this sample, this clone turned up a few times. The rearrangement links TRBV3-1 (or the pseudogene TRBV3-2) to TRBJ1-5; 7 bases are a match to TRBD1. The CDR3 is 14 residues long. Germline CDR1 is LGHDT and CDR2 is YNNKEL (reference sequence). The J segment lost 6 bases and the V segment lost 1 base, leaving 3 bases of the junction unmatched. The CDR3 nucleotides read TGTGCCAGCAGCCAAGGAACAGGGGCTCAGCCCCAGCATTTT. Translating it yields CASSQGTGAQPQHF.

The chain couples TRBV11-2 to TRBJ2-3, with 14 nucleotides matching TRBD2. The CDR3 covers 16 residues. Germline CDR1 is SGHAT and CDR2 is FQNNGV. V lost 5 bases and J lost 5; bases outside the gene matches: 6. The CDR3 bases are TGTGCCAGCAGCCCTCGACTAGCGGGGGGGCAAGATACGCAGTATTTT. This encodes CASSPRLAGGQDTQYF.

The genes are TRBV5-1 and TRBJ2-3; D perhaps matches TRBD1 (6 bases). Germline loops: CDR1 SGHRS, CDR2 YFSETQ. The V end was cut by 0 bases, the J end by 4 bases, with 12 bases between. The CDR3 totals 15 residues. As DNA, the CDR3 is TGCGCCAGCAGCTTGGTGGCAGGGGAAGCAGATACGCAGTATTTT. It is translated as CASSLVAGEADTQYF.

The chain is built from TRBV7-6 and TRBJ1-4; TRBD1 might be the D (6 bases). V gave up 5 bases and J gave up 3 bases, with 16 bases separating them. CDR3 length: 16 residues. The germline CDR1 and CDR2 sequences are SGHVS and FNYEAQ. CDR3 in DNA: TGTGCCAGCAGCGCAGTCGGGGGGCCCGCTAATGAAAAACTGTTTTTT. Its translation is CASSAVGGPANEKLFF.

The chain couples TRBV5-4 to TRBJ1-2; TRBD1 agrees at 7 bases. The germline gives CDR1 SGHNT, CDR2 YYREEE (reference sequence). V shed 3 bases and J 3 bases; nucleotides not matched to a gene: 5. There are 14 residues in the CDR3. The DNA of the CDR3 is TGTGCCAGCAGCTGGGACAGAAATGACTATGGCTACACCTTC. Its translation: CASSWDRNDYGYTF.

The chain couples TRBV5-1 to TRBJ1-1; no clear D gene. The germline V gene encodes CDR1 SGHRS and CDR2 YFSETQ. V was trimmed by 0 bases and J by 8 bases, leaving 11 bases between them. The CDR3 contains 13 residues. The CDR3 sequence: CASSLAGSPEAFF. The CDR3 region has the DNA TGCGCCAGCAGCTTGGCCGGGTCGCCAGAAGCTTTCTTT.

This chain joins TRBV30 and TRBJ1-1, with a tentative D call TRBD1 (6 bases). This CDR3 comprises 13 residues. Between the trimmed V and J ends, which lost 0 bases and 10 bases, there was a span of 15 bases. The germline V gene has CDR1 GTSNPN and CDR2 SVGIG (reference sequence). Written as DNA, the CDR3 is TGTGCCTGGAGTGTCGGGTCAGGGGATCGAGCTTTCTTT. Encoded protein: CAWSVGSGDRAFF.

This clone was found a few times. The chain couples TRBV4-3 to TRBJ2-1; 7 nucleotides match TRBD1. V shed 1 base, J shed 6 bases, and the junction held 6 bases outside the gene matches. The germline gives CDR1 LGHNA, CDR2 YSLEER. The CDR3 totals 15 residues. The CDR3 DNA reads TGCGCCAGCAGCCAAGTTTCCGGGACAGTCAATGAGCAGTTCTTC. Encoded protein: CASSQVSGTVNEQFF.

This sequence joins TRBV27 and TRBJ2-1, with 14 positions matching TRBD2. The CDR3 covers 16 residues. Trimming took 5 bases from V and 4 from J; bases not matched to a gene: 4. Germline V gene data show CDR1 as MNHEY and CDR2 as SMNVEV (reference sequence). CDR3 amino acids: CASSRLAGGAYNEQFF. The CDR3 region has the DNA TGTGCCAGCAGTAGACTAGCGGGGGGGGCATACAATGAGCAGTTCTTC.

The chain uses TRBV29-1 and TRBJ2-5; 7 nucleotides line up with TRBD2. Trimming at V came to 2 bases and at J to 5 bases, leaving 5 bases not matched to a gene. Germline V CDR1 and CDR2: SQVTM, ANQGSEA. There are 13 residues in the CDR3. The CDR3, as DNA: TGCAGCGTTGAACGGGGGGATCGTGAGACCCAGTACTTC. As protein: CSVERGDRETQYF.

V gene TRBV5-1 combines with J gene TRBJ1-1; the D gene is possibly TRBD1 (5 bases). Trimming cost V 7 bases and J 11 bases, with 21 bases left between them. There are 13 residues in the CDR3. Germline CDR1 SGHRS, CDR2 YFSETQ. CDR3 sequence reads: CASHGGGSGPAFF. The CDR3 nucleotides are TGCGCCAGCCACGGCGGGGGAAGCGGTCCTGCTTTCTTT.

J is TRBJ1-3 and V is TRBV29-1; D is ambiguous. The germline CDR1 and CDR2 sequences are SQVTM and ANQGSEA. V lost 1 base to trimming and J lost 4 bases, with 8 bases between them. The CDR3 runs 13 residues. CDR3 sequence (DNA): TGCAGCGTTGAAGTAGCGACCGGAAACACCATATATTTT. It specifies CSVEVATGNTIYF.

The chain recombines TRBV10-2 with TRBJ1-5; no clear D. The V and J ends lost 4 bases and 4 bases respectively, with 8 bases between them. Germline V gene sequence: CDR1 WSHSY, CDR2 SAAADI. The CDR3 totals 13 residues. CDR3 loop: CASSGPGNQPQHF. The CDR3 DNA reads as TGCGCCAGCAGTGGTCCGGGGAATCAGCCCCAGCATTTT.

This chain uses TRBV30 with TRBJ1-1; perhaps TRBD1 as D (6 bases). V dropped 1 base and J dropped 11 bases, with 20 bases sitting between them. CDR1 and CDR2 (germline): GTSNPN, SVGIG (reference sequence). The CDR3 runs 14 residues. DNA for the CDR3: TGTGCCTGGAGTGGAAATACAGGGATGGAGGTGGCTTTCTTT. It is translated as CAWSGNTGMEVAFF.

This chain connects TRBV6-1 to TRBJ2-1; perhaps TRBD1 as D (6 bases). Looked up from germline, CDR1 is MNHNS and CDR2 is SASEGT. Trimming left V 2 bases short and J 5 bases short, with 13 bases between. The CDR3 has 15 residues. The CDR3 region has the DNA TGTGCCAGCAGTGAATTGCAGGGGTCCCACAATGAGCAGTTCTTC. The encoded protein is CASSELQGSHNEQFF.

In this sample, this clone turned up once. This sequence joins TRBV21-1 and TRBJ2-1; TRBD1 was called by the table and not checked on the DNA. TRBV21-1 is annotated as a pseudogene. This CDR3 is 14 amino acids long. CDR3 sequence: CASSTDSGQRQQFF. DNA of the CDR3: TGTGCCAGCAGTACAGACTCCGGACAGCGACAGCAGTTCTTC.

This clone was counted a few times. The chain recombines TRBV6-1 with TRBJ1-1; no clear D. The length of the CDR3 is 13 residues. Trimming took 2 bases from V and 10 from J, leaving 14 bases between them. The germline CDR1 and CDR2 sequences are MNHNS and SASEGT. The CDR3 DNA reads TGTGCCAGCAGTGAATCTCGAGGCCGGGGAGCTTTCTTT. Translation gives CASSESRGRGAFF.

The chain combines TRBV10-1 with TRBJ1-1, with a weak D call TRBD1 (5 bases). The CDR3 has 19 residues. Germline CDR1 WNHNN, CDR2 SYGVQD (reference sequence). The V gene lost 7 bases and the J gene lost 3 bases, with 30 bases spanning the gap. In nucleotides, the CDR3 is TGCGCCAGCAAATTGAAGGGAGGGGAGGCCCCCTTAAGGCACACTGAAGCTTTCTTT. Protein: CASKLKGGEAPLRHTEAFF.

On this clone itself: At the DNA level, this CDR3 is encoded by other sequences in the same sample as well. V is TRBV18 and J is TRBJ1-1; the D is unclear. Looked up from germline, CDR1 is KGHSH and CDR2 is LQKENI. This CDR3 contains 13 residues. Trimming removed 3 bases from V and 0 bases from J, with 5 bases in between. This chain's CDR3 is CASSPGVNTEAFF. For the CDR3, the DNA is TGTGCCAGCTCACCCGGGGTGAACACTGAAGCTTTCTTT. The full variable domain, rest sourced from reference TRBV18 and TRBJ1-1, is NAGVMQNPRHLVRRRGQEARLRCSPMKGHSHVYWYRQLPEEGLKFMVYLQKENIIDESGMPKERFSAEFPKEGPSILRIQQVVRGDSAAYFCASSPGVNTEAFFGQGTRLTVV.

The chain employs TRBV6-6 and TRBJ1-1, with D maybe TRBD1 (6 bases). Per the germline V gene, CDR1 is MNHNY and CDR2 is SVGAGI (reference sequence). The CDR3 consists of 13 residues. The ends were cut back, 2 bases at V and 9 bases at J, with 13 bases in the middle. The DNA of the CDR3 is TGTGCCAGCAGTTACATAGAGGGGGGGAAAGCTTTCTTT. It encodes CASSYIEGGKAFF.